Listed below are T cell receptor beta chains from one sample, sequenced in a study of CD8 T cell repertoires and HIV-1 epitope variants. The table came from immunoSEQ multiplex PCR; TCRdb's copy has only in-frame clones and leaves some out. The table has almost 4,500 clones, 68% seen once; the top ten hold around 40%. The antigens these receptors bind are not known. Sequenced material: cultured CD8+ T cells derived from PBMCs. The receptors were sampled from a male donor with HIV. The CDR3 runs from the conserved cysteine through the conserved F or W. A D gene is named only where the DNA matches it firmly. The size field is filled for only some rows; it gives once, few, many or a size class.

abundance: NA; d_gene: NA; j_gene: TRBJ2-7; v_gene: TRBV7-6; CDR3aa: CASSLSSGGGTYEQYF; CDR3nt: TGTGCCAGCAGCCTCTCCAGTGGGGGAGGAACCTACGAGCAGTACTTC
abundance: NA; d_gene: TRBD2; j_gene: TRBJ2-2; v_gene: TRBV15; CDR3aa: CATSRGTSSTGELFF; CDR3nt: TGTGCCACCAGCAGAGGGACTAGCAGCACCGGGGAGCTGTTTTTT
abundance: NA; d_gene: TRBD1; j_gene: TRBJ2-7; v_gene: TRBV6-1; CDR3aa: CASRSGTAYEQYF; CDR3nt: TGTGCCAGCCGATCCGGGACAGCCTACGAGCAGTACTTC
abundance: NA; d_gene: TRBD2; j_gene: TRBJ2-1; v_gene: TRBV6-5; CDR3aa: CASSYTPSGAKNEQFF; CDR3nt: TGTGCCAGCAGTTACACCCCGAGCGGGGCTAAGAATGAGCAGTTCTTC
abundance: NA; d_gene: NA; j_gene: TRBJ2-7; v_gene: TRBV5-6; CDR3aa: CASSLDRVSYEQYF; CDR3nt: TGTGCCAGCAGCTTGGACAGAGTCTCCTACGAGCAGTACTTC
abundance: NA; d_gene: NA; j_gene: TRBJ2-7; v_gene: TRBV7-6; CDR3aa: CASSLVLGGGVAYEQYF; CDR3nt: TGTGCCAGCAGCTTAGTATTAGGGGGGGGAGTAGCCTACGAGCAGTACTTC
abundance: NA; d_gene: NA; j_gene: TRBJ2-1; v_gene: TRBV7-6; CDR3aa: CASSLDVPGQSSYNEQFF; CDR3nt: TGTGCCAGCAGCTTAGACGTTCCCGGACAGAGCTCCTACAATGAGCAGTTCTTC
abundance: NA; d_gene: NA; j_gene: TRBJ1-4; v_gene: TRBV11-2; CDR3aa: CASSLQYSPNEKLFF; CDR3nt: TGTGCCAGCAGCCTTCAGTACAGCCCTAATGAAAAACTGTTTTTT
abundance: NA; d_gene: NA; j_gene: TRBJ2-5; v_gene: TRBV9; CDR3aa: CASSVEAGQQETQYF; CDR3nt: TGTGCCAGCAGCGTAGAAGCGGGACAGCAAGAGACCCAGTACTTC
abundance: NA; d_gene: TRBD1; j_gene: TRBJ2-7; v_gene: TRBV19; CDR3aa: CASSIFQGASYEQYF; CDR3nt: TGTGCCAGTAGTATATTCCAGGGGGCATCGTACGAGCAGTACTTC
abundance: large; d_gene: NA; j_gene: TRBJ2-7; v_gene: TRBV27; CDR3aa: CASSLSVGTYSYEQYF; CDR3nt: TGTGCCAGCAGTTTATCGGTTGGGACGTACTCCTACGAGCAGTACTTC
abundance: NA; d_gene: NA; j_gene: TRBJ1-4; v_gene: TRBV19; CDR3aa: CASSISQEEEKLFF; CDR3nt: TGTGCCAGTAGTATTTCACAGGAAGAAGAAAAACTGTTTTTT
abundance: NA; d_gene: NA; j_gene: TRBJ1-2; v_gene: TRBV19; CDR3aa: CASSTSRANYGYTF; CDR3nt: TGTGCCAGTAGTACCTCCAGGGCTAACTATGGCTACACCTTC
abundance: once; d_gene: NA; j_gene: TRBJ2-1; v_gene: TRBV10-1; CDR3aa: CASGGAGNEQFF; CDR3nt: TGCGCCAGTGGGGGGGCGGGAAATGAGCAGTTCTTC
abundance: once; d_gene: NA; j_gene: TRBJ2-1; v_gene: TRBV7-8; CDR3aa: CAQEEIGRDEQFF; CDR3nt: TGTGCCCAGGAGGAAATAGGGCGCGATGAGCAGTTCTTC
abundance: NA; d_gene: NA; j_gene: TRBJ2-2; v_gene: TRBV19; CDR3aa: CASSIASNTGELFF; CDR3nt: TGTGCCAGTAGTATAGCGTCGAACACCGGGGAGCTGTTTTTT
abundance: few; d_gene: NA; j_gene: TRBJ2-1; v_gene: TRBV6-5; CDR3aa: CASSYGRYNEQFF; CDR3nt: TGTGCCAGCAGCTATGGCCGCTACAATGAGCAGTTCTTC